Included here is one T cell receptor beta chain sequence, with context. No antigen is known for it. The V end lost 5 bases, the J end lost 8 bases, and 18 bases lay between the germline ends. Per germline, CDR1 SNHLY and CDR2 FYNNEI. The CDR3 covers 14 residues. The sample originates from a study of Graves' ophthalmopathy and Graves' hyperthyroidism. At the level of the study: Peripheral blood collection took place at initial diagnosis, before any treatment. The study's findings and limits: Most expanded clonotypes in thyroid above 0.001 frequency also showed up in blood.

Excluded: other autoimmune disease, uncontrolled infection, pregnancy or lactation. The diagnosis was founded upon clinical symptoms, serum thyroxine, TRAb, thyroid ultrasound and orbital computed tomography. Amplifying from RNA transcripts, the study obtained TCR beta CDR3 regions. RT-PCR in the first round used HTBI primers; a second-round multiplex PCR followed. TCRdb reprocessed the multiplex PCR reads with MiXCR, giving one entry per CDR3 protein. The sample has roughly 50,000 distinct CDR3 sequences, approximately 52% seen once. The chain is built from TRBV2 and TRBJ1-2; no clear D gene. Material: peripheral blood. The sequence was collected from an adult woman with Graves' ophthalmopathy. CDR3 bases: TGTGCCAGCAGTAGACTAGCGGGGTTCGGAGGCTACACCTTC. Translating gives CASSRLAGFGGYTF.